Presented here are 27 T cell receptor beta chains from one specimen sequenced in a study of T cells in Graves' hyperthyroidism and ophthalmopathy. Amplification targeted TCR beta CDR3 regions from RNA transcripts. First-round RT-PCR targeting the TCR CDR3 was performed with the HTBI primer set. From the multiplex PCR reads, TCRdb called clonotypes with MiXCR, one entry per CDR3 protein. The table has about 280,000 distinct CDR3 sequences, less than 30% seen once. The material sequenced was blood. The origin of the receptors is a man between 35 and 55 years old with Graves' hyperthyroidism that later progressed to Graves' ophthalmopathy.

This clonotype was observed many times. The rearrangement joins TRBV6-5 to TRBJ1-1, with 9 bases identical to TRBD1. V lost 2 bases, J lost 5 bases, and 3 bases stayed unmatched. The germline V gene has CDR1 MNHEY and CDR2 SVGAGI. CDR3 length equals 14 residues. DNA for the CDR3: TGTGCCAGCAGTTACCACAGGGGGCGAACTGAAGCTTTCTTT. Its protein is CASSYHRGRTEAFF.

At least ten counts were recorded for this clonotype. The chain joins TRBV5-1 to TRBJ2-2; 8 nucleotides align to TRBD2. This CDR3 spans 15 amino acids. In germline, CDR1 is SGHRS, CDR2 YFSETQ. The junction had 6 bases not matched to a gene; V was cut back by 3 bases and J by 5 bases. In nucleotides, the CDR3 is TGCGCCAGCAGCTCCCTAGCGGGTCCGACCGGGGAGCTGTTTTTT. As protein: CASSSLAGPTGELFF.

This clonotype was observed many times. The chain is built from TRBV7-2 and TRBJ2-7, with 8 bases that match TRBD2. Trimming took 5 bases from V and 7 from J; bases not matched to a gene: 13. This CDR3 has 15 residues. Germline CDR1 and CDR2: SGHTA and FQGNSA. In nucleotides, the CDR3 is TGTGCCAGCAGCCCAGGTGGGACTAGTCTTGTAGAGCAGTACTTC. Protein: CASSPGGTSLVEQYF. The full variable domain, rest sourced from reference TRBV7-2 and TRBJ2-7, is GAGVSQSPSNKVTEKGKDVELRCDPISGHTALYWYRQSLGQGLEFLIYFQGNSAPDKSGLPSDRFSAERTGGSVSTLTIQRTQQEDSAVYLCASSPGGTSLVEQYFGPGTRLTVT.

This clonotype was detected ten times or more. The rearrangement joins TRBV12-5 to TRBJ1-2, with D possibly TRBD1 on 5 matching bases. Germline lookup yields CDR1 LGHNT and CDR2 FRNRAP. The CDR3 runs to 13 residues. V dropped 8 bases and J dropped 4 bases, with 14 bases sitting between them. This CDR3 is CASRGGVSYGYTF. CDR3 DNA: TGTGCTAGTAGGGGTGGGGTTTCCTATGGCTACACCTTC.

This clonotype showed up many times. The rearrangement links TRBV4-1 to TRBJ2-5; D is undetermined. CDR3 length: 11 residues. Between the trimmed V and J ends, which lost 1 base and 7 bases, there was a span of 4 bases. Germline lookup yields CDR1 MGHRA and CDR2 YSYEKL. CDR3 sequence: CASSQGRTQYF. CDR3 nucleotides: TGCGCCAGCAGCCAAGGAAGGACCCAGTACTTC.

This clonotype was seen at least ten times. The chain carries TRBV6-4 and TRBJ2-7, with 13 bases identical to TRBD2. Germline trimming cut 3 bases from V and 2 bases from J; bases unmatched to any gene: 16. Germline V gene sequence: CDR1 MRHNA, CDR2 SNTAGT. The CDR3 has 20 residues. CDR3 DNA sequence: TGTGCCAGCAGTGAGGGGCCCCGTGGGACACTAGCGGGAGGGCCCTACGAGCAGTACTTC. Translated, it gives CASSEGPRGTLAGGPYEQYF.

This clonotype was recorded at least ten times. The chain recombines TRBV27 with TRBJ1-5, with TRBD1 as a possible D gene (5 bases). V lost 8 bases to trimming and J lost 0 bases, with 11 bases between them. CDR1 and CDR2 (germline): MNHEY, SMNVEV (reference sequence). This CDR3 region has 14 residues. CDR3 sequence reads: CASAPGPSNQPQHF. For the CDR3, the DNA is TGTGCCAGCGCGCCGGGACCTAGCAATCAGCCCCAGCATTTT.

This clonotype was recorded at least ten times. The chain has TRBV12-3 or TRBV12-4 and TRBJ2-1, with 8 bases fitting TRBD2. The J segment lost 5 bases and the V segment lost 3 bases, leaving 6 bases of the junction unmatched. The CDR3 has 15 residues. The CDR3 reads CASSFSGRANNEQFF. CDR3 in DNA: TGTGCCAGCAGTTTCTCCGGGAGGGCCAACAATGAGCAGTTCTTC.

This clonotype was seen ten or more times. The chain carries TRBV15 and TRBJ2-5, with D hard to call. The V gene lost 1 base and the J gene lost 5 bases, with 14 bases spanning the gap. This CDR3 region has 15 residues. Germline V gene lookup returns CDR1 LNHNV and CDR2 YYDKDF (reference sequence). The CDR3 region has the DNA TGTGCCACCAGCAGAGTGCCTAGGTCTATGGAGACCCAGTACTTC. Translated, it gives CATSRVPRSMETQYF.

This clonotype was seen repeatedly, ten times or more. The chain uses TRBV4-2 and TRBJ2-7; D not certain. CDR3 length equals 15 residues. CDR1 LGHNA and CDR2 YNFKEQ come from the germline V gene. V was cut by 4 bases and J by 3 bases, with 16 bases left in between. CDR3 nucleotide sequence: TGTGCCAGCAGCCCCGCCCTACGTTCGGGCTACGAGCAGTACTTC. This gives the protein CASSPALRSGYEQYF.

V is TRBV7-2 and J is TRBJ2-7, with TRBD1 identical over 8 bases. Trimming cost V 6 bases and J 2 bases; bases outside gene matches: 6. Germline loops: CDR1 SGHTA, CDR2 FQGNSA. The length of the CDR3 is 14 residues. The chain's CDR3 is CASRSGTGTYEQYF. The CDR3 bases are TGTGCCAGCAGATCCGGGACAGGCACCTACGAGCAGTACTTC.

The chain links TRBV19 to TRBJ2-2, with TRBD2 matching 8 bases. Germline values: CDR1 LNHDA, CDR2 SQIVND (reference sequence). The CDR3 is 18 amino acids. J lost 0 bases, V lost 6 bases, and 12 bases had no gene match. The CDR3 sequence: CASRTFHLSGTNTGELFF. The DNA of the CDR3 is TGTGCCAGTAGGACCTTCCATCTTAGCGGGACGAACACCGGGGAGCTGTTTTTT.

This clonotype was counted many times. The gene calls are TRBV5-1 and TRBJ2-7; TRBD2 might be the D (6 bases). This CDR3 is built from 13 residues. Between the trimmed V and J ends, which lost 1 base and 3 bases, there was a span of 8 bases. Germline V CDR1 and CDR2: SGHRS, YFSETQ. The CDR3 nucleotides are TGCGCCAGCAGCTTGTCGGGGGTCTACGAGCAGTACTTC. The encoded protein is CASSLSGVYEQYF.

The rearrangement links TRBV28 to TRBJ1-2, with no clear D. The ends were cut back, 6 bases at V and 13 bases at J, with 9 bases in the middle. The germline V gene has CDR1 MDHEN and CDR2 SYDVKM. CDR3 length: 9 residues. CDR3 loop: CASSLLFTF. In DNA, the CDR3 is TGTGCCAGCAGCTTGCTTTTCACCTTC.

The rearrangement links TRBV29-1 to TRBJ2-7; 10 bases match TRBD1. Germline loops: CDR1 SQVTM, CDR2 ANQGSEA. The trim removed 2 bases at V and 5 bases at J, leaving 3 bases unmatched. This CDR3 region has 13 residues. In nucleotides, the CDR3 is TGCAGCGTTGAAAGGGACAGGGGTGACGAGCAGTACTTC. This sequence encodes CSVERDRGDEQYF.

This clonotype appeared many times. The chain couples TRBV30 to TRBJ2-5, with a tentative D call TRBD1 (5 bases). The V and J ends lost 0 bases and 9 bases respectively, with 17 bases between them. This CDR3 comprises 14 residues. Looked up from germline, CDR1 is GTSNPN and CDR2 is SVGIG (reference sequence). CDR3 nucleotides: TGTGCCTGGAGTGTAGGGGTTGACGTTGGAGCCCAGTACTTC. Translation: CAWSVGVDVGAQYF.

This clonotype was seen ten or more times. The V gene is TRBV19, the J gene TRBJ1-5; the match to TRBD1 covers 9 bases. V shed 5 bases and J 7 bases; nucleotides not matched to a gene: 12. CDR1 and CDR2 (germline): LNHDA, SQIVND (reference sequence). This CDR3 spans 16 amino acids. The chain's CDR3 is CASSSLQGAVGQPQHF. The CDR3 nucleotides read TGTGCCAGTAGTTCTTTACAGGGGGCGGTGGGGCAGCCCCAGCATTTT.

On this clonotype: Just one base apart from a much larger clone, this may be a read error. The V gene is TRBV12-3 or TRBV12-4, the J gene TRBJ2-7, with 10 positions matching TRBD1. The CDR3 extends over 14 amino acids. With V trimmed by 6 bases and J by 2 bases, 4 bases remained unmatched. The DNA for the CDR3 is TGTGCCAGCAGGGACGGGACAGGGGCCTACGAGCAGTACTTC. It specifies CASRDGTGAYEQYF.

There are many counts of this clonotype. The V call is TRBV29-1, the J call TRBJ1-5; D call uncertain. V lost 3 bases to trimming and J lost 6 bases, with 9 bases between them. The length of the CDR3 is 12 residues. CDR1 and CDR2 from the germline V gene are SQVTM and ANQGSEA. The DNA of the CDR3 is TGCAGCGTTGAGGGAAAGGGTCAGCCCCAGCATTTT. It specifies CSVEGKGQPQHF.

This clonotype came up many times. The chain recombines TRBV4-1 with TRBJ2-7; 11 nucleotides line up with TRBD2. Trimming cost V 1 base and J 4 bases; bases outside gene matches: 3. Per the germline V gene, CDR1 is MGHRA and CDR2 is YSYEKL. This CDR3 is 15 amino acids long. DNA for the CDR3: TGCGCCAGCAGCCAAGTTTCTAGCGGGAGGTACGAGCAGTACTTC. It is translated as CASSQVSSGRYEQYF.

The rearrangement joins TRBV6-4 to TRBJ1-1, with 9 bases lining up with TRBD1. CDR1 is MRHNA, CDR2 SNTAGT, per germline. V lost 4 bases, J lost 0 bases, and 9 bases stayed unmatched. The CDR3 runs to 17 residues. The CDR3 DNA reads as TGTGCCAGCAGTGCCTTCTCCCGGACAGGGGTGAACACTGAAGCTTTCTTT. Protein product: CASSAFSRTGVNTEAFF.

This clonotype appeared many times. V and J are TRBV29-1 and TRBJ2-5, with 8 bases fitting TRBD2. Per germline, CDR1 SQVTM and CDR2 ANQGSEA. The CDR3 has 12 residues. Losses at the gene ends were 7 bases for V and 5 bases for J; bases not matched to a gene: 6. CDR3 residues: CSAEAGAETQYF. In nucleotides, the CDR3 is TGCAGCGCCGAAGCGGGAGCTGAGACCCAGTACTTC.

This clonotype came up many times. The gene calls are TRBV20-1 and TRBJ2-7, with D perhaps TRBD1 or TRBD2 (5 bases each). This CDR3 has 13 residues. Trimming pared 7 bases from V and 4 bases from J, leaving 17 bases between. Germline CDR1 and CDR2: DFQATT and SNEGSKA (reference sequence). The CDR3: CSVGTRALYEQYF. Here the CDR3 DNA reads TGCAGTGTGGGGACCCGAGCCCTTTACGAGCAGTACTTC.

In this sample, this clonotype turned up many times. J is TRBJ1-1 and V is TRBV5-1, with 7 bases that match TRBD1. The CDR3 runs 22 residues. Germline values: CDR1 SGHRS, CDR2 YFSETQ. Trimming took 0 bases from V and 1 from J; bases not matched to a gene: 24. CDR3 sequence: CASSLVGQNNFVWGGQNTEAFF. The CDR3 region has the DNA TGCGCCAGCAGCTTGGTGGGACAGAACAATTTTGTCTGGGGTGGGCAGAACACTGAAGCTTTCTTT.

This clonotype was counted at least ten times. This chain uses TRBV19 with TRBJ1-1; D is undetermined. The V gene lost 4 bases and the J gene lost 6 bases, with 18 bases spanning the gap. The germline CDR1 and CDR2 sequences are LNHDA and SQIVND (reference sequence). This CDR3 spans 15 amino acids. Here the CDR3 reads CASSKRLGGGAEAFF. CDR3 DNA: TGTGCCAGTAGTAAAAGACTAGGAGGAGGCGCTGAAGCTTTCTTT.

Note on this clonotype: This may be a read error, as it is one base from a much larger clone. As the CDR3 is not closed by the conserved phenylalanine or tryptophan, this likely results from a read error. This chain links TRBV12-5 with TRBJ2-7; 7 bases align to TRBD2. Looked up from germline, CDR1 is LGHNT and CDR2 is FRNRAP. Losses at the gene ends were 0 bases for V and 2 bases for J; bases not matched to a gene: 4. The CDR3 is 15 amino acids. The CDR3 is CASGLVARGTYEQYS. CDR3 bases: TGTGCTAGTGGTTTGGTCGCGCGGGGGACCTACGAGCAGTACTCC.

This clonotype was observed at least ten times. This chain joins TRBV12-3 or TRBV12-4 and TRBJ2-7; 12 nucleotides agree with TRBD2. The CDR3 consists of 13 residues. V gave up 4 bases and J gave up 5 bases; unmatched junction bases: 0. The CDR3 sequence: CASSWTSGNEQYF. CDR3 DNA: TGTGCCAGCAGTTGGACTAGCGGGAACGAGCAGTACTTC.